This section outlines one T cell receptor (beta chain) sequence together with its context. Its antigen is still unknown. V gave up 5 bases and J gave up 3 bases, with 17 bases separating them. The CDR3 is made up of 15 amino acids. The germline V gene encodes CDR1 SGHRS and CDR2 YFSETQ. This entry comes from a study of T cell responses to AZD1222 COVID-19 vaccine. Study-wide findings and caveats: Mostly white British, mostly female donors; authors suggested clonal diversity may be underestimated.

Second-dose timings of about 4 or about 12 weeks were pooled. Measured with immunoSEQ multiplex PCR; TCRdb has only the in-frame clones, and not every one. Among some 130,000 clones listed, roughly 93% were seen once. Here the sequenced sample was peripheral blood, taken 28 days after the second AZD1222 dose. The chain joins TRBV5-1 to TRBJ1-1; the D gene is possibly TRBD1 (5 bases). This receptor was taken from an adult who received the AZD1222 COVID-19 vaccine. CDR3 coding DNA: TGCGCCAGCAGACCGGCCGGGGAGGGGTACACTGAAGCTTTCTTT. Translating it yields CASRPAGEGYTEAFF.